This T cell receptor beta chain was identified in a study of blood T cell repertoires in COVID-19. The CDR3 has 15 amino acids. Trimming stripped 8 bases from V and 11 bases from J, with 27 bases between. Germline assignment: CDR1 LNHDA and CDR2 SQIVND (reference sequence). Sequencing used immunoSEQ multiplex PCR; TCRdb keeps in-frame clones, though not all of them. The sample carries about 220,000 clones, 75% to 85% recorded once. The chain combines TRBV19 with TRBJ1-1; a possible D gene is TRBD1 (6 bases). The specimen was peripheral blood. The clonotype was recovered from a man between 35 and 55 years old who had recovered from COVID-19. The CDR3 region is CASVAGGGRLRVAFF. The CDR3 bases are TGTGCCAGTGTCGCAGGCGGGGGCCGGTTAAGGGTGGCTTTCTTT.